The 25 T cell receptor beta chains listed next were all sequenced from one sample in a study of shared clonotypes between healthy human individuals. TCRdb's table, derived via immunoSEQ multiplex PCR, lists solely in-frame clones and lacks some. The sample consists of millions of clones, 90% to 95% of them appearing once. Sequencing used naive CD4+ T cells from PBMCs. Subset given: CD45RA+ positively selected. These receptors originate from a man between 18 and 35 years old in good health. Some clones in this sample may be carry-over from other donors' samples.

CDR3 coding DNA: TGTGCCAGCTCACCCCCGGGACAGGCGAATGAGCAGTTCTTC. This translates into CASSPPGQANEQFF. The chain uses TRBV18 and TRBJ2-1; 8 bases line up with TRBD1. From germline, CDR1 is KGHSH and CDR2 LQKENI. The junction had 5 bases not matched to a gene; V was cut back by 3 bases and J by 7 bases. The CDR3 runs to 14 residues.

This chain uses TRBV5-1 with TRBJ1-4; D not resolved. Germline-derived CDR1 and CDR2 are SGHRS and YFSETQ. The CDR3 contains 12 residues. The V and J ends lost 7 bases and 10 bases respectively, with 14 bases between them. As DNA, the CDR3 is TGCGCCAGCTCCACCCCCCCCGGAAAACTGTTTTTT. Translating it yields CASSTPPGKLFF.

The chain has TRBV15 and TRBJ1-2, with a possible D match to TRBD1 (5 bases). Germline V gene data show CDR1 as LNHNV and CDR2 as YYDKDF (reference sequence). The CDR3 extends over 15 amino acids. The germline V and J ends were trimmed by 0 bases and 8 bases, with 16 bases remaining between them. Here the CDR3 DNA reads TGTGCCACCAGCAGAGAATTTCGGGGACTGAACGGCTACACCTTC. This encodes CATSREFRGLNGYTF.

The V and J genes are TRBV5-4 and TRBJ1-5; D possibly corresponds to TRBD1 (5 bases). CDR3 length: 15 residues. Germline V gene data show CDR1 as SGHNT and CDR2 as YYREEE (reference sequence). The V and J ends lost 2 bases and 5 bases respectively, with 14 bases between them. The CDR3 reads CASSLGRGGDQPQHF. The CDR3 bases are TGTGCCAGCAGCTTAGGGCGGGGAGGGGATCAGCCCCAGCATTTT. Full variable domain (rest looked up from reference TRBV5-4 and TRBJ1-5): ETGVTQSPTHLIKTRGQQVTLRCSSQSGHNTVSWYQQALGQGPQFIFQYYREEENGRGNFPPRFSGLQFPNYSSELNVNALELDDSALYLCASSLGRGGDQPQHFGDGTRLSIL.

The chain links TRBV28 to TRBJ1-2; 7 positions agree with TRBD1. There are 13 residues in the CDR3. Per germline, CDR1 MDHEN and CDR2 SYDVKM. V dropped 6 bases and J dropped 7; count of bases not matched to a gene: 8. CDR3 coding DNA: TGTGCCAGCAGAAACCAGGGGGTCCGTGGCTACACCTTC. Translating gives CASRNQGVRGYTF.

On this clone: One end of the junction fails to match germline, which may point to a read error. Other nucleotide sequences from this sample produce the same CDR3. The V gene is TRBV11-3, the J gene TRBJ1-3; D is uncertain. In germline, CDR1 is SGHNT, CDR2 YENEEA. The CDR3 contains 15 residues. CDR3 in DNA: TGTGCCAGCAGCTTGCGAAGCTTCTCTGGAAACACTATATATTTT. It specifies CASSLRSFSGNTIYF.

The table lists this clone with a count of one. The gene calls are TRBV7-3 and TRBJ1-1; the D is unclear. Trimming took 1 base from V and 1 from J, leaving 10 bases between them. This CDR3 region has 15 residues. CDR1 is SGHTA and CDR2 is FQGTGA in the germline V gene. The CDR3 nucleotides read TGTGCCAGCAGCTTAATAGGGCAGTCGAACACTGAAGCTTTCTTT. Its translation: CASSLIGQSNTEAFF.

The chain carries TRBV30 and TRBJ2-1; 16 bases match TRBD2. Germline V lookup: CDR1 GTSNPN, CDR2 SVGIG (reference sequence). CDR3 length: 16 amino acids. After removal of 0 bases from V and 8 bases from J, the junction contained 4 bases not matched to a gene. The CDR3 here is CAWSVPGLAGGYEQFF. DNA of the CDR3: TGTGCCTGGAGTGTACCGGGACTAGCGGGAGGGTATGAGCAGTTCTTC.

The CDR3 loop is CAWSVEGGSEQFF. The CDR3 coding sequence is TGTGCCTGGAGTGTGGAGGGAGGGAGTGAGCAGTTCTTC. The chain combines TRBV30 with TRBJ2-1, with 7 bases matching TRBD2. After removal of 0 bases from V and 9 bases from J, the junction contained 5 bases not matched to a gene. Looked up from germline, CDR1 is GTSNPN and CDR2 is SVGIG (reference sequence). The CDR3 runs 13 residues.

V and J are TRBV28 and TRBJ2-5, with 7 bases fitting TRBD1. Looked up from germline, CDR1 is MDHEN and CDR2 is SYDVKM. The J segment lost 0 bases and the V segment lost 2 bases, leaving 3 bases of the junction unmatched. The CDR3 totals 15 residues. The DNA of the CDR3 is TGTGCCAGCAGTTTAAGGGACAGATACCAAGAGACCCAGTACTTC. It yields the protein CASSLRDRYQETQYF.

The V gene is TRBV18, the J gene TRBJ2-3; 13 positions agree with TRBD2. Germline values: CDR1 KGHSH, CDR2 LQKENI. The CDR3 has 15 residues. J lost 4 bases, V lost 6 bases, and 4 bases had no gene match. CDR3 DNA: TGTGCCAGCTCCGGACTAGCGGGAGTTGCAGATACGCAGTATTTT. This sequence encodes CASSGLAGVADTQYF.

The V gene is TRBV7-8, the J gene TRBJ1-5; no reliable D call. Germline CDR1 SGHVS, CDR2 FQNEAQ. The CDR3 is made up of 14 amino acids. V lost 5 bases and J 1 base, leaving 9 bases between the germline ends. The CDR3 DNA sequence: TGTGCCAGCAGCCGAGGACCAAGCAATCAGCCCCAGCATTTT. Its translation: CASSRGPSNQPQHF.

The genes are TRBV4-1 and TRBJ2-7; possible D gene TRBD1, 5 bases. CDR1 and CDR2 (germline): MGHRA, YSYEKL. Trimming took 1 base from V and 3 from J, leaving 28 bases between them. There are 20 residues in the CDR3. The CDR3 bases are TGCGCCAGCAGCCAAGCTGTAGACTGGGGCAAGACCCAACAATACTACGAGCAGTACTTC. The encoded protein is CASSQAVDWGKTQQYYEQYF.

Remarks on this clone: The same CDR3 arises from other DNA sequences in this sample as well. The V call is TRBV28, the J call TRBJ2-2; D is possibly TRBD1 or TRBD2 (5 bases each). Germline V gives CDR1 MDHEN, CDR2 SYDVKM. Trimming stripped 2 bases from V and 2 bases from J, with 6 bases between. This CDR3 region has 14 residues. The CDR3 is CASSLGGNTGELFF. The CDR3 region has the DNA TGTGCCAGCAGTTTAGGGGGAAACACCGGGGAGCTGTTTTTT. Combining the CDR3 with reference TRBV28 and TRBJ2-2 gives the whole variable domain DVKVTQSSRYLVKRTGEKVFLECVQDMDHENMFWYRQDPGLGLRLIYFSYDVKMKEKGDIPEGYSVSREKKERFSLILESASTNQTSMYLCASSLGGNTGELFFGEGSRLTVL.

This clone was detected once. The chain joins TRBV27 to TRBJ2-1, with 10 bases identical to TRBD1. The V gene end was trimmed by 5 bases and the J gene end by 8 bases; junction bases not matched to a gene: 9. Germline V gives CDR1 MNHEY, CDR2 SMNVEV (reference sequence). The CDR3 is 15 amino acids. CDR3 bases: TGTGCCAGCAGTCAGACAGGGGGCAAGTACGATGAGCAGTTCTTC. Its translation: CASSQTGGKYDEQFF.

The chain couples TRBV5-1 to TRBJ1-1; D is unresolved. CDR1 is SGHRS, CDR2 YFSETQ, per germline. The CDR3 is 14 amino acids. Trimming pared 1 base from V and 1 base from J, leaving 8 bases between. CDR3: CASSLLTSNTEAFF. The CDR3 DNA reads TGCGCCAGCAGCTTGCTGACTTCGAACACTGAAGCTTTCTTT.

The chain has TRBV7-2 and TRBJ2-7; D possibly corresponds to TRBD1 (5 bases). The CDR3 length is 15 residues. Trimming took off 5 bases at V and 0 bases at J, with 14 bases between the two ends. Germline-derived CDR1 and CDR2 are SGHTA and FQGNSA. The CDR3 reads CASSPRSRASYEQYF. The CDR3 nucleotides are TGTGCCAGCAGCCCCCGGTCCAGGGCCTCCTACGAGCAGTACTTC. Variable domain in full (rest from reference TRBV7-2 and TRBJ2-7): GAGVSQSPSNKVTEKGKDVELRCDPISGHTALYWYRQSLGQGLEFLIYFQGNSAPDKSGLPSDRFSAERTGGSVSTLTIQRTQQEDSAVYLCASSPRSRASYEQYFGPGTRLTVT.

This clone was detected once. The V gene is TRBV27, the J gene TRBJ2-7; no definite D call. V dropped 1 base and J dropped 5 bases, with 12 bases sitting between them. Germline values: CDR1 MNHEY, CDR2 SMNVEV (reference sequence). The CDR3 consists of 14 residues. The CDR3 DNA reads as TGTGCCAGCAGTTTATATGGGAAACGGGACGAGCAGTACTTC. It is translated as CASSLYGKRDEQYF.

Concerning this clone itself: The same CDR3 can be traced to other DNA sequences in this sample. In nucleotides, the CDR3 is TGTGCCAGCAGTCTGTATAGGATTGGCTATGGCTACACCTTC. This sequence encodes CASSLYRIGYGYTF. The chain recombines TRBV27 with TRBJ1-2; D ambiguous. This CDR3 contains 14 residues. V was cut by 5 bases and J by 4 bases, with 14 bases left in between. Looked up from germline, CDR1 is MNHEY and CDR2 is SMNVEV (reference sequence).

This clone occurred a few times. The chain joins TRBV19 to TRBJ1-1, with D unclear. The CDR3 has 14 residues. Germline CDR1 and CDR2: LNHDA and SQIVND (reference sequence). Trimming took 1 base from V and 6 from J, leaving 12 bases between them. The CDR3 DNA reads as TGTGCCAGTAGTATAGGGGCAGGCGTGGCTGAAGCTTTCTTT. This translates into CASSIGAGVAEAFF.

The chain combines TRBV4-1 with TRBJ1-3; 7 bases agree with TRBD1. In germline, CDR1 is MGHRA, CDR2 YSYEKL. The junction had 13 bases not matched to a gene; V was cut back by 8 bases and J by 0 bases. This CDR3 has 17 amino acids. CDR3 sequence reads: CASRQLLRDSSGNTIYF. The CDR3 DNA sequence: TGCGCCAGCCGTCAACTCCTCCGGGACAGCTCTGGAAACACCATATATTTT.

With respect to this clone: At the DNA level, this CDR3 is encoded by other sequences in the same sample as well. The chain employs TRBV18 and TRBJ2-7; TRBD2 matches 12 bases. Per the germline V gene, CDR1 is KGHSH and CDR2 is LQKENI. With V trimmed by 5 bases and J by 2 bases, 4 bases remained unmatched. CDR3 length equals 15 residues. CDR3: CASSEGLAGTYEQYF. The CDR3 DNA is TGTGCCAGCTCAGAAGGACTAGCGGGAACCTACGAGCAGTACTTC.

CDR3 nucleotides: TGTGCCACCAGCAGAGATGTCACAGTGGGTGGCTACACCTTC. Protein product: CATSRDVTVGGYTF. This chain joins TRBV15 and TRBJ1-2; D ambiguous. The V end lost 0 bases, the J end lost 7 bases, and 12 bases lay between the germline ends. Germline CDR1 is LNHNV and CDR2 is YYDKDF (reference sequence). The CDR3 totals 14 residues.

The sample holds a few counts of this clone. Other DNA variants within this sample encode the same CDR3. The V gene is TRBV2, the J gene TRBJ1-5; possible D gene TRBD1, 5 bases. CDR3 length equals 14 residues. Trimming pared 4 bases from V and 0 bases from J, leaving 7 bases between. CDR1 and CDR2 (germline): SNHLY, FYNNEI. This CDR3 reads CASSGGNSNQPQHF. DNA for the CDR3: TGTGCCAGCAGTGGGGGGAATAGCAATCAGCCCCAGCATTTT.

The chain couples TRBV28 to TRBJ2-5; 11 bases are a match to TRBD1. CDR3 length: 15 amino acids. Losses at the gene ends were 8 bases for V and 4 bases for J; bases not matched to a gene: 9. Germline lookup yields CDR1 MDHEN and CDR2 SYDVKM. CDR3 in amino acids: CASHWGTGGRETQYF. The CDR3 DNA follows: TGTGCCAGCCATTGGGGGACAGGGGGTCGAGAGACCCAGTACTTC.